The 27 T cell receptor beta chains below come from one sample, sequenced in a study of T cell repertoires in cytomegalovirus infection. TCRdb fed the reads into MiXCR, producing one record per CDR3 protein. The sample comprises approximately 750,000 distinct CDR3 sequences, approximately 34% of which are singletons, and around 2.8% rests with the top ten. Sequenced input: PBMCs. These TCRs come from a human donor in good health (CMV status not recorded). Some clones in this sample may be carry-over from other donors' samples.

This clonotype is a singleton in its sample. At one boundary the junction diverges from the germline segment, which might be a read error. The J gene is TRBJ1-5, the V gene TRBV6-6; TRBD1 might be the D (6 bases). CDR3 length: 16 residues. Germline CDR1 and CDR2: MNHNY and SVGAGI (reference sequence). CDR3 sequence reads: CTSSYRVRGRGQPQHF. CDR3 coding DNA: TGTACCAGCAGTTACAGAGTGCGGGGGCGCGGTCAGCCCCAGCATTTT.

This clonotype was observed a handful of times. J is TRBJ2-2 and V is TRBV4-1, with a tentative D call TRBD2 (6 bases). The CDR3 has 15 residues. CDR1 is MGHRA, CDR2 YSYEKL, per germline. V lost 3 bases and J 5 bases, leaving 13 bases between the germline ends. The CDR3 DNA sequence: TGCGCCAGCAGCCAGCTTGGGGGGATGACCGGGGAGCTGTTTTTT. Its protein product is CASSQLGGMTGELFF.

In this sample, this clonotype turned up a few times. V is TRBV7-6 and J is TRBJ2-1; 8 bases map to TRBD1. The V gene end was trimmed by 5 bases and the J gene end by 2 bases; junction bases not matched to a gene: 8. The CDR3 totals 16 residues. Per germline, CDR1 SGHVS and CDR2 FNYEAQ. CDR3 bases: TGTGCCAGCAGCGCATCCGGGACAGGAACCTACAATGAGCAGTTCTTC. Protein product: CASSASGTGTYNEQFF.

The chain uses TRBV20-1 and TRBJ2-5, with a possible D match to TRBD2 (6 bases). Between the trimmed V and J ends, which lost 6 bases and 5 bases, there was a span of 13 bases. CDR1 is DFQATT and CDR2 is SNEGSKA in the germline V gene (reference sequence). The CDR3 totals 12 residues. The CDR3 here is CSASGHWETQYF. CDR3 sequence (DNA): TGCAGTGCCAGCGGGCACTGGGAGACCCAGTACTTC.

Ten or more counts support this clonotype. V usage is TRBV7-2 and J usage is TRBJ2-5, with a weak D call TRBD2 (6 bases). Trimming left V 2 bases short and J 5 bases short, with 6 bases between. The CDR3 is made up of 12 amino acids. Germline CDR1 SGHTA, CDR2 FQGNSA. This CDR3 is CASSLRGETQYF. CDR3 bases: TGTGCCAGCAGCTTACGGGGGGAGACCCAGTACTTC.

The CDR3, as DNA: TGTGCCAGCGAGGGGCTGGGAGCCACCCAAGAGACCCAGTACTTC. This codes for CASEGLGATQETQYF. The V call is TRBV7-9, the J call TRBJ2-5; D may match TRBD1 or TRBD2 (5 bases each). CDR1 and CDR2 from the germline V gene are SEHNR and FQNEAQ (reference sequence). V was pared by 8 bases and J by 1 base, with 17 bases between. The CDR3 contains 15 residues.

CDR3 in amino acids: CASKGTVSAFEAFF. The CDR3 nucleotides read TGTGCCAGCAAAGGGACAGTTTCAGCCTTTGAAGCTTTCTTT. The chain has TRBV28 and TRBJ1-1, with 7 bases matching TRBD1. V trimming: 7 bases; J trimming: 7 bases; junction bases outside the gene matches: 12. CDR3 size: 14 residues. Per the germline V gene, CDR1 is MDHEN and CDR2 is SYDVKM.

This clonotype was recorded at least ten times. CDR3 coding DNA: TGTGCCAGCATAGCGGGGGTGAACACCGGGGAGCTGTTTTTT. Amino acid sequence: CASIAGVNTGELFF. This rearrangement joins TRBV7-2 to TRBJ2-2, with 9 bases matching TRBD2. CDR1 is SGHTA, CDR2 FQGNSA, per germline. The CDR3 covers 14 residues. Trimming removed 7 bases from V and 1 base from J; junction bases left unmatched: 1.

The chain uses TRBV28 and TRBJ2-2, with 9 nucleotides matching TRBD2. The J segment lost 6 bases and the V segment lost 4 bases, leaving 21 bases of the junction unmatched. The CDR3 has 20 residues. The germline gives CDR1 MDHEN, CDR2 SYDVKM. The CDR3 region has the DNA TGTGCCAGCAGTTCCCCGCTAGCGGGGCCAACCAAGAGGGCCGCCGGGGAGCTGTTTTTT. Amino acid sequence: CASSSPLAGPTKRAAGELFF. Drawing the rest from reference TRBV28 and TRBJ2-2, the complete variable domain is DVKVTQSSRYLVKRTGEKVFLECVQDMDHENMFWYRQDPGLGLRLIYFSYDVKMKEKGDIPEGYSVSREKKERFSLILESASTNQTSMYLCASSSPLAGPTKRAAGELFFGEGSRLTVL.

This clonotype was detected ten times or more. The V and J genes are TRBV7-8 and TRBJ2-3; 7 nucleotides agree with TRBD2. Per the germline V gene, CDR1 is SGHVS and CDR2 is FQNEAQ. V was clipped by 0 bases and J by 4 bases; unmatched bases: 4. This CDR3 has 15 residues. The CDR3 nucleotides are TGTGCCAGCAGCTTAGCGGGAGGGCTCGCAGATACGCAGTATTTT. This sequence encodes CASSLAGGLADTQYF.

This clonotype was recorded a few times. This may be a read error: a much more frequent sequence differs by one nucleotide. The V and J genes are TRBV7-2 and TRBJ2-1, with D perhaps TRBD1 or TRBD2 (5 bases each). Per germline, CDR1 SGHTA and CDR2 FQGNSA. The V end lost 4 bases, the J end lost 3 bases, and 10 bases lay between the germline ends. CDR3 length equals 14 residues. CDR3 in amino acids: CASSSGTNYNEQFF. The CDR3 coding sequence is TGTGCCAGCAGCTCCGGGACCAACTACAATGAGCAGTTCTTC.

This clonotype was observed a handful of times. CDR3 region: CAIRGTVNTEAFF. CDR3 bases: TGTGCCATCAGAGGGACTGTGAACACTGAAGCTTTCTTT. The J gene is TRBJ1-1, the V gene TRBV10-3; weak D call: TRBD1 (5 bases). Trimming stripped 6 bases from V and 0 bases from J, with 8 bases between. The length of the CDR3 is 13 residues. Germline CDR1 and CDR2: ENHRY and SYGVKD.

This clonotype was seen repeatedly, ten times or more. This chain joins TRBV19 and TRBJ2-7, with 7 bases fitting TRBD2. Germline CDR1 and CDR2: LNHDA and SQIVND (reference sequence). The CDR3 sequence is 15 residues long. The trim removed 5 bases at V and 0 bases at J, leaving 7 bases unmatched. In DNA form, the CDR3 reads TGTGCCAGTAGTGCTACTAGCGACTACTCCTACGAGCAGTACTTC. It specifies CASSATSDYSYEQYF.

The gene calls are TRBV5-1 and TRBJ2-5; weak D call: TRBD2 (5 bases). CDR1 SGHRS and CDR2 YFSETQ come from the germline V gene. V gave up 2 bases and J gave up 3 bases, with 14 bases separating them. CDR3 length equals 15 residues. The CDR3 sequence: CASSFNTGIKETQYF. The CDR3 nucleotides are TGCGCCAGCAGCTTCAACACCGGGATCAAAGAGACCCAGTACTTC.

This clonotype was counted ten times or more. The chain uses TRBV7-6 and TRBJ2-3, with unresolved D. Germline V gives CDR1 SGHVS, CDR2 FNYEAQ. The CDR3 loop spans 12 amino acids. Trimming took off 5 bases at V and 2 bases at J, with 5 bases between the two ends. The chain's CDR3 is CASSAHTDTQYF. The CDR3 region has the DNA TGTGCCAGCAGCGCCCACACAGATACGCAGTATTTT.

The gene calls are TRBV6-5 and TRBJ2-3, with D tentatively TRBD2 (5 bases). The CDR3 totals 14 residues. With 0 bases removed from V and 3 bases from J, the gap between germline ends came to 7 bases. CDR1 and CDR2 from the germline V gene are MNHEY and SVGAGI. CDR3 region: CASSYSLGTDTQYF. The CDR3, as DNA: TGTGCCAGCAGTTACTCACTAGGAACAGATACGCAGTATTTT.

This rearrangement joins TRBV12-3 or TRBV12-4 to TRBJ1-2, with D perhaps TRBD1 (6 bases). The CDR3 length is 15 residues. Trimming left V 10 bases short and J 0 bases short, with 18 bases between. The CDR3 region is CATRAGALPNYGYTF. The CDR3 DNA follows: TGTGCCACCAGGGCAGGGGCTCTTCCTAACTATGGCTACACCTTC.

The chain links TRBV28 to TRBJ2-7; no firm D call. With 6 bases removed from V and 6 bases from J, the gap between germline ends came to 18 bases. This CDR3 contains 14 residues. Per germline, CDR1 MDHEN and CDR2 SYDVKM. CDR3 amino acids: CASSPLWSGGEQYF. CDR3 in DNA: TGTGCCAGCAGCCCCTTGTGGTCCGGTGGCGAGCAGTACTTC.

The chain combines TRBV4-2 with TRBJ1-2; D gene uncertain. In germline, CDR1 is LGHNA, CDR2 YNFKEQ. The CDR3 extends over 13 amino acids. V lost 0 bases, J lost 7 bases, and 9 bases lay in between. The CDR3 nucleotides read TGTGCCAGCAGCCAAGAACTGGAGGGTGGCTACACCTTC. It translates to CASSQELEGGYTF.

The chain has TRBV6-1 and TRBJ2-2, with 10 nucleotides matching TRBD1. Germline V lookup: CDR1 MNHNS, CDR2 SASEGT. The CDR3 length is 15 residues. V lost 6 bases, J lost 7 bases, and 8 bases stayed unmatched. In nucleotides, the CDR3 is TGTGCCAGCAGAAACCGGGACAGGGGCATCGGGGAGCTGTTTTTT. Translation: CASRNRDRGIGELFF.

The V gene is TRBV19, the J gene TRBJ2-1, with D perhaps matching TRBD2 (6 bases). This CDR3 is built from 16 residues. Trimming cost V 8 bases and J 2 bases, with 19 bases left between them. Germline-derived CDR1 and CDR2 are LNHDA and SQIVND (reference sequence). CDR3 protein: CASSLRLDPTYNEQFF. The DNA for the CDR3 is TGTGCCAGTTCCTTAAGACTAGATCCAACCTACAATGAGCAGTTCTTC. Looking up the rest from reference TRBV19 and TRBJ2-1 gives the full variable domain: DGGITQSPKYLFRKEGQNVTLSCEQNLNHDAMYWYRQDPGQGLRLIYYSQIVNDFQKGDIAEGYSVSREKKESFPLTVTSAQKNPTAFYLCASSLRLDPTYNEQFFGPGTRLTVL.

This clonotype was seen many times. V is TRBV12-3 or TRBV12-4 and J is TRBJ1-6; D perhaps matches TRBD1 (6 bases). This CDR3 has 13 amino acids. The ends were cut back, 3 bases at V and 8 bases at J, with 8 bases in the middle. DNA for the CDR3: TGTGCCAGCAGTTTTCAGGGGCATTCACCCCTCCACTTT. This translates into CASSFQGHSPLHF.

This clonotype was seen a handful of times. DNA for the CDR3: TGTGCCAGTAGTGCTGACCCGGGACAGTTATACGAGCAGTACTTC. Translation gives CASSADPGQLYEQYF. The V gene is TRBV19, the J gene TRBJ2-7; 7 positions agree with TRBD1. The germline V gene has CDR1 LNHDA and CDR2 SQIVND (reference sequence). The length of the CDR3 is 15 residues. V shed 5 bases, J shed 4 bases, and the junction held 11 bases outside the gene matches.

The chain has TRBV7-9 and TRBJ1-3; D not certain. Germline V gives CDR1 SEHNR, CDR2 FQNEAQ (reference sequence). The V and J ends lost 3 bases and 0 bases respectively, with 9 bases between them. This CDR3 contains 15 residues. CDR3 nucleotide sequence: TGTGCCAGCAGCTTCTGGGATGGCTCTGGAAACACCATATATTTT. Protein product: CASSFWDGSGNTIYF.

V is TRBV6-6 and J is TRBJ1-6; 11 nucleotides agree with TRBD1. The germline CDR1 and CDR2 sequences are MNHNY and SVGAGI (reference sequence). The ends lost 2 bases at V and 8 bases at J; junction bases unmatched: 5. The CDR3 loop spans 16 amino acids. The CDR3 DNA is TGTGCCAGCAGTTACCGGGCGGGACAGGGGGATTCACCCCTCCACTTT. Translated, it gives CASSYRAGQGDSPLHF.

The table lists this clonotype with a few counts. The chain joins TRBV5-1 to TRBJ1-3; tentatively, D is TRBD1 (6 bases). Trimming removed 0 bases from V and 4 bases from J, with 8 bases in between. This CDR3 has 14 residues. Germline V gene sequence: CDR1 SGHRS, CDR2 YFSETQ. CDR3: CASSLADRGNTIYF. The CDR3 region has the DNA TGCGCCAGCAGCTTGGCTGACAGGGGAAACACCATATATTTT.

This clonotype was picked up a small number of times. The chain is built from TRBV12-3 or TRBV12-4 and TRBJ2-5; D may be TRBD2 (7 bases). V was cut by 1 base and J by 7 bases, with 13 bases left in between. CDR3 length: 14 residues. For the CDR3, the DNA is TGTGCCAGCAGTTTAGAGGGGGGGGGCGGGACCCAGTACTTC. The encoded protein is CASSLEGGGGTQYF.